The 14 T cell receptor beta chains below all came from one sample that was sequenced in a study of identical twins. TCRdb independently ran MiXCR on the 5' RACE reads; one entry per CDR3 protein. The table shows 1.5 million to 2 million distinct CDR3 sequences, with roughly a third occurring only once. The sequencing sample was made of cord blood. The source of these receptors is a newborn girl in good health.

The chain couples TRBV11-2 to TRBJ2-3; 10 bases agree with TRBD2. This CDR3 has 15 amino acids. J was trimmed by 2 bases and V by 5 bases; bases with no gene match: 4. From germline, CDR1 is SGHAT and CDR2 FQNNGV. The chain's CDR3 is CASSVTSGPTDTQYF. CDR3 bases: TGTGCCAGCAGCGTGACTAGCGGGCCCACAGATACGCAGTATTTT.

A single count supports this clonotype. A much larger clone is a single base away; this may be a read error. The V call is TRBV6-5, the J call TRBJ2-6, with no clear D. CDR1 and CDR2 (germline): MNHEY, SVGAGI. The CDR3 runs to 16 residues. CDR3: CAGSYSGFSGANVLTF. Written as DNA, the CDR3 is TGTGCCGGCAGTTACTCGGGTTTCTCTGGGGCCAACGTCCTGACTTTC.

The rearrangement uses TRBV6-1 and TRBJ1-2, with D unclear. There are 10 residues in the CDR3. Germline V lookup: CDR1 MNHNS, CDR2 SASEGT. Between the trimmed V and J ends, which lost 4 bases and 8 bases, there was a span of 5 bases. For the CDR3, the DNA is TGTGCCAGCAGTGGCCTGGGCTACACCTTC. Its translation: CASSGLGYTF.

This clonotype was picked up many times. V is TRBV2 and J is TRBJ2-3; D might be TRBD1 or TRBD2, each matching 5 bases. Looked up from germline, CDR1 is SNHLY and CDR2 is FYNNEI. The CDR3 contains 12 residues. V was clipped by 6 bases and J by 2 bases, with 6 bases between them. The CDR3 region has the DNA TGTGCCAGCAGGGGGGTCACAGATACGCAGTATTTT. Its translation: CASRGVTDTQYF.

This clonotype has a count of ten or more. This chain's CDR3 is CASTYPTDRGGYTF. The CDR3 nucleotides read TGTGCCAGCACGTACCCTACGGACCGGGGAGGCTACACCTTC. V gene TRBV7-9 combines with J gene TRBJ1-2, with D unclear. Germline V lookup: CDR1 SEHNR, CDR2 FQNEAQ (reference sequence). This CDR3 contains 14 residues. Trimming removed 7 bases from V and 8 bases from J, with 20 bases in between.

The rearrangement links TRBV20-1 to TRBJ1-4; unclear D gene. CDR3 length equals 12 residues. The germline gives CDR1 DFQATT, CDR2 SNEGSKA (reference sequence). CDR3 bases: TGCAGCTTCGTCAGGTTTGATGAAAAACTGTTTTTT. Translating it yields CSFVRFDEKLFF.

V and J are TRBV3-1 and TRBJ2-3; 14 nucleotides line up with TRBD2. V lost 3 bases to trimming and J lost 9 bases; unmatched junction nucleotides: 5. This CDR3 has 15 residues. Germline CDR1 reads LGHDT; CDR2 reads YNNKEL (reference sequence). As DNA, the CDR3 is TGTGCCAGCAGCCAGGGACTAGCGGGGGTACTCACGCAGTATTTT. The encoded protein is CASSQGLAGVLTQYF.

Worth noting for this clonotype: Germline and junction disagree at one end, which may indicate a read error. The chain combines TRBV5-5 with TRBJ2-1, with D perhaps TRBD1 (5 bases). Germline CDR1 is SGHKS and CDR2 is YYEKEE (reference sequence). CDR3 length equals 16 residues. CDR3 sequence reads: CASSLGGIETYNVQFF. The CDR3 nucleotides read TGTGCCAGCAGCTTGGGGGGCATTGAGACCTACAATGTGCAGTTCTTC.

CDR3 region: CASSVGMYRDRAGELFF. CDR3 in DNA: TGTGCCAGCAGCGTAGGAATGTACAGGGATAGGGCCGGGGAGCTGTTTTTT. The rearrangement links TRBV9 to TRBJ2-2; D possibly corresponds to TRBD1 (6 bases). There are 17 residues in the CDR3. The germline V gene has CDR1 SGDLS and CDR2 YYNGEE. The V end lost 0 bases, the J end lost 6 bases, and 18 bases lay between the germline ends.

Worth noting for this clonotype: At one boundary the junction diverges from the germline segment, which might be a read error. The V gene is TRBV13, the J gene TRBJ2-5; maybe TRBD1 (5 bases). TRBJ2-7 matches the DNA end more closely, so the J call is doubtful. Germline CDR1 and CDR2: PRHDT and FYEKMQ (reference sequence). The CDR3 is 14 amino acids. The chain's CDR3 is CASILIQGPYEQYF. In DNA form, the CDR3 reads TGTGCCAGCATCTTAATCCAGGGCCCCTACGAGCAGTACTTC.

The CDR3 loop reads CASSYASQTNYGYTF. The CDR3 DNA is TGTGCCAGCAGTTACGCGTCGCAAACTAACTATGGCTACACCTTC. The J gene is TRBJ1-2, the V gene TRBV6-5; D not resolved. This CDR3 is built from 15 residues. Trimming took 2 bases from V and 0 from J, leaving 10 bases between them. Germline lookup yields CDR1 MNHEY and CDR2 SVGAGI.

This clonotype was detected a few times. As DNA, the CDR3 is TGTGCCAGCAGTTTATCCCCTAGGATCCGAGCCACCGGGGAGCTGTTTTTT. The encoded protein is CASSLSPRIRATGELFF. The chain couples TRBV27 to TRBJ2-2; D call uncertain. The CDR3 runs to 17 residues. V was shortened by 0 bases and J by 4 bases, with 15 bases between the two germline ends. Per the germline V gene, CDR1 is MNHEY and CDR2 is SMNVEV (reference sequence).

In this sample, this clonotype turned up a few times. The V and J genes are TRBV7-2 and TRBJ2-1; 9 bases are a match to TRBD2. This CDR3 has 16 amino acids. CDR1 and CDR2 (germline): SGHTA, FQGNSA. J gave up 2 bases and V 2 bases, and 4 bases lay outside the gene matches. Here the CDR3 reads CASSLFSGRTYNEQFF. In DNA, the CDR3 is TGTGCCAGCAGCTTATTTAGCGGGAGAACCTACAATGAGCAGTTCTTC.

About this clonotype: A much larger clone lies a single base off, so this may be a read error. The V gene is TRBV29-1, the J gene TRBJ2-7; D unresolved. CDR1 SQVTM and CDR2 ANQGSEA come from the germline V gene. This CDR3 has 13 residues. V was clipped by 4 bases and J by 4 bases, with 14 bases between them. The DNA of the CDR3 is TGCAGCGTTGGAGAGAGTAGCAGATACGAGCAGTACTTC. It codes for CSVGESSRYEQYF.